The entry below describes one T cell receptor (beta chain). This clone is a singleton in its sample. The antigen it binds to is not known. Base qualities are not at hand, and no much larger clone is one base apart. Library generation was performed with the immunoSEQ multiplex PCR assay. A mixture of 60 forward primers for TCR Vbeta segments and 13 reverse primers for TCR Jbeta segments was used in the multiplex PCR. Amplification of the CDR3 region of rearranged TCR beta genes was performed with a multiplex PCR assay on genomic DNA. The amplified TCR beta libraries were sequenced on the Illumina HiSeq System as 87-base-pair reads. Per the authors' processing: Across the 666 repertoires, a later analysis counted roughly 84 million unique TCR beta chains, around 10 million of which were shared by at least two donors. To remove PCR and sequencing errors, raw reads were error-corrected and collapsed into unique sequences using a nearest-neighbor algorithm that merged closely related sequences. V, D and J gene segments were assigned by aligning CDR3 sequences to IMGT reference sequences. Each retained sequence needed at least a six-nucleotide match to both a V gene segment and a J gene segment. Rearrangements were classified as productive when the CDR3 lacked stop codons and remained in frame with V and J, and all other rearrangements were classified as non-productive. Following IMGT convention, CDR3 was defined as the stretch from the second conserved V-encoded cysteine up to the conserved J-encoded phenylalanine. Sequences without an unambiguous match to a single V gene segment were excluded from the earlier analysis of several hundred of the donors. In an earlier analysis of 587 of the donors, V segments were called functional above 56.7% productive rearrangements and were called segregating when the between-donor standard deviation exceeded 5%. A statistical classification framework was developed to diagnose cytomegalovirus status using the catalog of TCR beta chain sequences. A later analysis assigned V and J genes by comparing TCR nucleotide sequences with IMGT/GENE-DB human TR gene sequences. In a later analysis, CDR3 sequences and most-parsimonious VDJ recombination scenarios were assigned using the TCRdist pipeline. In a later analysis, each TCR beta chain was defined by its CDR3 amino acid sequence together with its V-gene family, and reads without a unique V-gene family were excluded. To address suspected cross-contamination and a sequencing artifact, a later analysis removed over 500 highly shared, low-generation-probability nucleotide sequences. In a later analysis, a clonal expansion index for each public chain was calculated from normalized within-repertoire ranks of inferred template counts. In a later analysis, generation probabilities were computed with a VDJ recombination model fitted to out-of-frame rearrangements, and the resulting probabilities were checked against IGoR. In a later analysis, hypergeometric tests were used to score TCR-TCR, TCR-HLA and TCR-CMV co-occurrence, with a repertoire-size bias correction applied to TCR pairs. To estimate false discovery rates, a later analysis permuted the HLA or CMV assignments 20 times. In a later analysis, co-occurring TCRs were grouped with DBSCAN, and TCRdist sequence similarity was added when clustering was performed within HLA-allele-positive subsets. Repertoires with fewer than 30,000 or more than 120,000 public chains were left out of co-occurrence clustering, as were four to six repertoires with anomalous nucleotide sharing. What TCRdb holds here is the immuneACCESS table cut down to in-frame rearrangements. Part of the clones is not present; checked against another copy, under half of the missing clones reflect an unresolved V gene, and the others are unexplained. The DNA gave D and trimming, while V, J and clone size come from that table. The sample table records roughly 100,000 clones; less than 85% of these occur just once. The top ten clonotypes cover 15% to 20% of the sample.

The record originates from a study of cytomegalovirus exposure and HLA in healthy donors (TCRdb year 2017). With regard to the full study: In an earlier analysis of 450 to 750 of the donors, less than 350 Gb of sequence data and about 110 million unique TCR beta sequences from 150 million to 200 million T cells were reported. Rather than drawing on any new phenotypic data, the later analysis identified candidate immune exposures from TCR beta sequences and the way those sequences occurred across donors. Of the 300 to 450 genotyped donors, 81% fell in the genetic ancestry cluster associated with self-reported Caucasian donors. The aim of the study was to test whether cataloging public T cell receptors could identify signatures of past pathogen exposure. The study profiled the T cell repertoires of around 700 subjects by immunosequencing and related them to cytomegalovirus serostatus. To predict cytomegalovirus infection status, the study combined high-throughput TCR immunosequencing, statistical association of individual TCRs with disease status, and machine learning. In a later genetic analysis, genome-wide SNP genotypes for about three fifths of the roughly 670 donors were used, and that subset was treated as a discovery cohort. Every discovery cohort repertoire had been produced on one sequencing platform. Along with the roughly 670-subject first cohort, a separate validation cohort of over a hundred different subjects was used. HLA typing covered class I and class II loci at four-digit resolution. Four or five DR-DQ haplotypes were treated as single units for association and clustering because of strong linkage in the cohort. Alongside the repertoire data, information on donor age, sex, ethnicity and CMV serostatus was compiled. An earlier analysis of 500 to 650 of the donors applied high-throughput TCR beta sequencing to assess whether each TCR beta V gene segment acted as functional or pseudogenic. A later analysis re-analyzed previously published TCR beta repertoires from 666 donors and added high-resolution HLA genotyping to study TCR occurrence patterns. An early release covering roughly 640 HLA-typed donors comprised about 300 gigabases of sequencing data and about 90 million unique TCR sequences. On average, about 240,000 unique TCR beta nucleotide sequences were sequenced per donor among some 430 genotyped donors of the cohort, with roughly 18% of those sequences being non-productive. Typing coverage varied by locus: roughly 629-640 donors for A, B, C, DRB1 and DQB1; some 520 for DQA1; more than 600 for DPA1; around 450 for DPB1. The study at large found these results: Compared with equally common non-associated chains, HLA-associated TCR beta chains in a later analysis were more clonally expanded and had lower generation probabilities. Assigning TCR associations to individual alleles was difficult when HLA alleles, especially DR and DQ, strongly co-occurred. A cluster of highly shared sequence variants was judged likely to represent a technical artifact of the sequencing pipeline. In a later analysis, several top co-occurrence clusters were reported to appear linked to parvovirus B19, influenza, CMV and Epstein-Barr virus. Because counts were too low, seventeen rarely observed V segments, including chromosome 9 orphons, were excluded from the earlier analysis of around 640 of the donors. The only immune exposure information available for the cohort was CMV serostatus. The study listed around 160 TCR beta chains as associated with cytomegalovirus. An earlier analysis of around 600 of the donors showed that most TCR beta V segments appeared in productive rearrangements either about 87% or about 30% of the time, which broadly matched IMGT annotations. V-gene and J-gene trimming of TCR beta chains was associated with a missense DCLRE1C variant in a later genetic analysis, and the association was replicated in an independent cohort. This cohort had only TCR beta chains sequenced, and the lack of alpha or paired-chain data limited which features could be detected. A later analysis associated 17,000 or so TCR beta sequences with specific HLA alleles at a false discovery rate of 0.05. According to a later genetic analysis, donors in an Asian-associated ancestry cluster had fewer N-insertions in productive TCRs than the approximately 710-donor mean. Because HLA typing was missing for some donors at each locus, association tests included only the typed subset. In a later analysis, TCR association rates were found to vary across HLA loci, with the most associated TCRs seen for DRB1 alleles and the fewest for HLA-C alleles. While some public TCRs were present in many individuals, most TCR sequences turned up only very rarely across donors. According to a later analysis, most CMV-associated TCR beta chains appeared to be HLA-restricted, and the HLA associations seemed to be driven largely by CMV exposure. It was suggested by the authors that the approach could potentially be generalized to other disease states and immunological phenotypes. In both the original and validation cohorts, the classifier was reported to diagnose cytomegalovirus status with high specificity and sensitivity. Sequencing depth was assumed to be roughly uniform across donors in the presence/absence analyses, though that assumption may not hold. Some IMGT-functional V segments, including TRBV6-2 and TRBV6-3, could not be distinguished by the 87-base-pair reads and were therefore excluded. A further reported finding was that TCR beta sequences accurately predicted the HLA-A and HLA-B alleles for most subjects in the first cohort. Linkage disequilibrium might explain the correlated functional status among segregating V segments, but an unknown experimental factor could not be ruled out. In vitro tests confirmed that a few of the cytomegalovirus-associated TCR beta chains recognize cytomegalovirus antigens.

V sheds 4 bases and J sheds 0 bases, leaving 16 bases between their ends. CDR1 and CDR2, per the germline V gene, are SGHDT and YYEEEE. Taken from cysteine to phenylalanine, the CDR3 has 16 residues. Of the read, only the CDR3 DNA is kept; its 48 bases are in frame from base 1. In total, 500 to 700 healthy bone marrow donors made up the cohort. At the time of sampling, all cohort members were nominally healthy, though unrecorded immune exposures were likely present. The donor was CMV seropositive and was included in the group of some 290 seropositive cohort members. A peripheral blood sample was collected from each donor, and TCR beta sequencing was performed on peripheral blood mononuclear cells. Genomic DNA extraction from the blood cell samples was performed with the Qiagen DNeasy Blood Extraction Kit.

The TCR comes from a woman in her sixties in good health and CMV-seropositive. The V and J segments used are TRBV5-6 and TRBJ1-1; a weak D assignment points to TRBD1 (5 bases agree). The sequenced sample was PBMCs. The DNA is as follows: TGTGCCAGCAGCCTCCTGGGGTTGGGGCTGAACACTGAAGCTTTCTTT. It specifies CASSLLGLGLNTEAFF.